The 20 T cell receptor beta chains reported below all come from one sample, sequenced in a study of monozygotic twins with inflammatory bowel disease. TCRdb reprocessed the 5' RACE reads; each CDR3 protein has one entry and no DNA is given. The sample table includes about 300,000 distinct CDR3 sequences. The sequenced sample was blood. Source of these receptors: a human donor with ulcerative colitis or Crohn's disease, or a healthy co-twin of an affected twin (not recorded which).

The chain is built from TRBV5-1 and TRBJ2-3. Germline V gene data show CDR1 as SGHRS and CDR2 as YFSETQ. The CDR3 is 13 amino acids. This CDR3 reads CASSLAPTDTQYF.

The chain combines TRBV7-9 with TRBJ1-6. CDR1 is SEHNR, CDR2 FQNEAQ, per germline (reference sequence). This CDR3 has 13 amino acids. CDR3: CASSLREASPLHF.

This chain joins TRBV20-1 and TRBJ1-2; no DNA is available, so the TRBD1 call from TCRdb remains unchecked. From germline, CDR1 is DFQATT and CDR2 SNEGSKA (reference sequence). This CDR3 is built from 15 residues. The CDR3 protein is CSAKPGTGILYGYTF.

The genes are TRBV4-3 and TRBJ2-7; lacking DNA, the TRBD1 call made by TCRdb goes unchecked. Germline-derived CDR1 and CDR2 are LGHNA and YSLEER. The CDR3 runs 16 residues. CDR3 sequence reads: CASSRKTGQQTYEQYF.

J is TRBJ1-6 and V is TRBV6-1. Germline V gives CDR1 MNHNS, CDR2 SASEGT. This CDR3 is 16 amino acids long. CDR3 amino acids: CASSPDYGAPGSPLHF.

This rearrangement joins TRBV5-5 to TRBJ1-3; the TCRdb call, TRBD1, lacks DNA for checking. The CDR3 spans 15 residues. Germline CDR1 and CDR2: SGHKS and YYEKEE (reference sequence). The CDR3: CASSRGDRGKDTIYF.

The V gene is TRBV7-3, the J gene TRBJ2-1; the TCRdb call, TRBD1, lacks DNA for checking. The CDR3 is made up of 13 amino acids. Germline V lookup: CDR1 SGHTA, CDR2 FQGTGA. The CDR3 reads CASSLNQGGEQFF. The full variable domain, in which reference TRBV7-3 and TRBJ2-1 provide the parts outside the CDR3, is GAGVSQTPSNKVTEKGKYVELRCDPISGHTALYWYRQSLGQGPEFLIYFQGTGAADDSGLPNDRFFAVRPEGSVSTLKIQRTERGDSAVYLCASSLNQGGEQFFGPGTRLTVL.

The chain combines TRBV12-3 or TRBV12-4 with TRBJ1-4; TCRdb reports TRBD1, a call that lacks DNA to check it against. The CDR3 runs 16 residues. The CDR3 region is CASRRTRQGNNEKLFF.

The V gene is TRBV18, the J gene TRBJ1-1. CDR1 is KGHSH, CDR2 LQKENI, per germline. CDR3 length: 15 residues. CDR3 region: CASSPGADPGTEAFF.

The chain recombines TRBV5-1 with TRBJ2-5; the D call from TCRdb, TRBD2, cannot be confirmed without DNA. Looked up from germline, CDR1 is SGHRS and CDR2 is YFSETQ. This CDR3 contains 16 residues. The CDR3: CASSLAGLALKETQYF.

The V and J genes are TRBV12-3 or TRBV12-4 and TRBJ2-5; TCRdb proposes TRBD1, but this gene call is untestable without DNA. CDR3 size: 15 residues. CDR3 amino acids: CASSEPGTDQETQYF.

V and J are TRBV27 and TRBJ2-2; without DNA, the TCRdb call of TRBD1 cannot be checked. The germline gives CDR1 MNHEY, CDR2 SMNVEV (reference sequence). This CDR3 has 15 amino acids. The CDR3 reads CASSLNPGLGGELFF.

This sequence joins TRBV7-2 and TRBJ1-6. CDR3 size: 12 residues. Germline CDR1 and CDR2: SGHTA and FQGNSA. CDR3 region: CASSLWNSPLHF.

V gene TRBV28 combines with J gene TRBJ2-7; TCRdb's assignment of TRBD1 cannot be checked, as there is no DNA. Germline-derived CDR1 and CDR2 are MDHEN and SYDVKM. CDR3 size: 14 residues. This CDR3 is CASNPGLPIYEQYF.

The chain combines TRBV13 with TRBJ1-5; TCRdb reports TRBD1, a call that lacks DNA to check it against. The CDR3 runs to 16 residues. The germline CDR1 and CDR2 sequences are PRHDT and FYEKMQ (reference sequence). CDR3 loop: CASSLANRGGNQPQHF.

The chain's CDR3 is CASSPLGGLAGLTYNEQFF. This chain joins TRBV11-2 and TRBJ2-1; TCRdb's assignment of TRBD2 cannot be checked, as there is no DNA. CDR1 and CDR2 from the germline V gene are SGHAT and FQNNGV. The CDR3 runs to 19 residues.

The chain is built from TRBV12-3 or TRBV12-4 and TRBJ2-1; TCRdb calls TRBD2, which cannot be checked without DNA. The CDR3 covers 15 residues. CDR3 residues: CASSKAGGSYNEQFF.

The CDR3 loop is CSARDPLNYGYTF. The rearrangement links TRBV20-1 to TRBJ1-2. The CDR3 is 13 residues long. Germline V CDR1 and CDR2: DFQATT, SNEGSKA (reference sequence).

The chain recombines TRBV5-6 with TRBJ2-5; TCRdb's D call of TRBD2 is untestable without DNA. Germline-derived CDR1 and CDR2 are SGHDT and YYEEEE. This CDR3 is built from 15 residues. The CDR3 sequence: CASSLILAGVETQYF. The full variable domain, rest sourced from reference TRBV5-6 and TRBJ2-5, is DAGVTQSPTHLIKTRGQQVTLRCSPKSGHDTVSWYQQALGQGPQFIFQYYEEEERQRGNFPDRFSGHQFPNYSSELNVNALLLGDSALYLCASSLILAGVETQYFGPGTRLLVL.

This rearrangement joins TRBV28 to TRBJ2-7; the D call from TCRdb, TRBD1, cannot be confirmed without DNA. This CDR3 spans 15 amino acids. CDR1 and CDR2 (germline): MDHEN, SYDVKM. The CDR3 protein is CASRRGPGQAYEQYF.